One and the same sample provided the 18 T cell receptor beta chains below, sequenced in a study of cytomegalovirus exposure and HLA in healthy donors. Both 60 Vbeta primers and 13 Jbeta primers went into the PCR. This table comes from immunoSEQ multiplex PCR, and its TCRdb copy is limited to in-frame clones, with some not included. The repertoire holds roughly 200,000 clones, roughly 79% seen once, with approximately 2.1% in the top ten. Sample: PBMCs. Receptors were obtained from a man aged 30 to 45 in good health and CMV-seronegative.

For this clone: Distinct nucleotide sequences in the sample also encode this CDR3. J is TRBJ1-1 and V is TRBV27; maybe TRBD1 (5 bases). There are 13 residues in the CDR3. In germline, CDR1 is MNHEY, CDR2 SMNVEV (reference sequence). V lost 3 bases to trimming and J lost 1 base, with 6 bases between them. This CDR3 reads CASSFGANTEAFF. The CDR3 DNA reads TGTGCCAGCAGTTTTGGGGCGAACACTGAAGCTTTCTTT.

The chain employs TRBV2 and TRBJ1-1; a possible D gene is TRBD1 (5 bases). V dropped 1 base and J dropped 9 bases, with 15 bases sitting between them. CDR1 and CDR2 from the germline V gene are SNHLY and FYNNEI. There are 14 residues in the CDR3. CDR3 in DNA: TGTGCCAGCAGTGAAGGGGTACAGGTTTGGAAAGCTTTCTTT. Its protein is CASSEGVQVWKAFF.

The genes are TRBV5-1 and TRBJ1-3, with a tentative D call TRBD1 (6 bases). Germline CDR1 and CDR2: SGHRS and YFSETQ. There are 16 residues in the CDR3. V was shortened by 2 bases and J by 0 bases, with 12 bases between the two germline ends. Here the CDR3 DNA reads TGCGCCAGCAGCTTACAGGGAGGGACCTCTGGAAACACCATATATTTT. Translating gives CASSLQGGTSGNTIYF.

This clone has more than one count but fewer than ten. The chain employs TRBV5-4 and TRBJ2-2; D is perhaps TRBD2 (7 bases). CDR1 and CDR2 from the germline V gene are SGHNT and YYREEE (reference sequence). V was trimmed by 0 bases and J by 6 bases, leaving 12 bases between them. This CDR3 region has 15 residues. The CDR3 loop reads CASSLGGRGAGELFF. DNA of the CDR3: TGTGCCAGCAGCTTGGGAGGGAGGGGGGCCGGGGAGCTGTTTTTT.

About this clone: A read error may account for a junction end that differs from germline. The chain joins TRBV5-1 to TRBJ2-2; D is uncertain. Germline loops: CDR1 SGHRS, CDR2 YFSETQ. The CDR3 has 12 residues. The CDR3 reads CASRLATGELFF. CDR3 in DNA: TGCGCCAGCAGGTTGGCTACCGGGGAGCTGTTTTTT.

This clone has more than one count but fewer than ten. The identical CDR3 is also encoded by other nucleotide sequences in the sample. V usage is TRBV6-6 and J usage is TRBJ1-3, with D perhaps matching TRBD1 (6 bases). Trimming shortened V by 0 bases and J by 4 bases, and 10 bases separated the two germline ends. The V gene's germline CDR1 is MNHNY and CDR2 SVGAGI (reference sequence). The CDR3 contains 15 residues. The CDR3 loop is CASSYSRDIGNTIYF. The CDR3 region has the DNA TGTGCCAGCAGTTACTCGAGGGACATCGGAAACACCATATATTTT.

This sequence joins TRBV25-1 and TRBJ2-2, with a weak D call TRBD2 (6 bases). Trimming took off 9 bases at V and 2 bases at J, with 10 bases between the two ends. The CDR3 has 13 residues. Germline V lookup: CDR1 MGHDK, CDR2 SYGVNS. CDR3 sequence reads: CASRGINTGELFF. The CDR3, as DNA: TGTGCCAGTCGGGGGATTAACACCGGGGAGCTGTTTTTT.

The chain joins TRBV5-1 to TRBJ2-1; D is uncertain. The CDR3 runs 13 residues. Trimming removed 4 bases from V and 8 bases from J, with 13 bases in between. Germline V gives CDR1 SGHRS, CDR2 YFSETQ. CDR3 region: CASSRNSEDEQFF. The CDR3 coding sequence is TGCGCCAGCAGCCGCAATAGTGAGGATGAGCAGTTCTTC.

CDR3: CASSLEGRDQPQHF. CDR3 in DNA: TGTGCCAGCAGTTTAGAGGGTCGGGATCAGCCCCAGCATTTT. This chain links TRBV27 with TRBJ1-5; D uncertain. The CDR3 is made up of 14 amino acids. The germline CDR1 and CDR2 sequences are MNHEY and SMNVEV (reference sequence). V lost 2 bases and J lost 5, with 10 bases in between.

The chain joins TRBV29-1 to TRBJ2-1; 10 bases line up with TRBD1. J was trimmed by 1 base and V by 6 bases; bases with no gene match: 15. Germline CDR1 SQVTM, CDR2 ANQGSEA. There are 18 residues in the CDR3. This CDR3 reads CSVALIRGQGLSYNEQFF. In DNA form, the CDR3 reads TGCAGCGTCGCCTTAATACGGGGACAGGGGCTATCCTACAATGAGCAGTTCTTC.

This clone was counted once. The chain carries TRBV11-1 and TRBJ1-6; TRBD1 aligns across 9 bases. The CDR3 loop spans 17 amino acids. Germline V gene lookup returns CDR1 SGHAT and CDR2 FQDESV (reference sequence). J gave up 7 bases and V 6 bases, and 13 bases lay outside the gene matches. Written as DNA, the CDR3 is TGTGCCAGCAGAGCCCTGGACAGGGGTGCTACGAATTCACCCCTCCACTTT. Protein product: CASRALDRGATNSPLHF.

V gene TRBV25-1 combines with J gene TRBJ2-1; D gene ambiguous. Deletions cut 3 bases from V and 7 bases from J, with 4 bases between. In germline, CDR1 is MGHDK, CDR2 SYGVNS. CDR3 length equals 11 residues. CDR3 coding DNA: TGTGCCAGCAGTGAGAGGAATGAGCAGTTCTTC. Amino acid sequence: CASSERNEQFF.

V is TRBV5-1 and J is TRBJ1-2; D possibly corresponds to TRBD1 (6 bases). Germline V gene lookup returns CDR1 SGHRS and CDR2 YFSETQ. V lost 0 bases and J 3 bases, leaving 6 bases between the germline ends. The CDR3 totals 13 residues. CDR3 DNA sequence: TGCGCCAGCAGCTTGGACAGGGACTATGGCTACACCTTC. Its protein product is CASSLDRDYGYTF.

The chain couples TRBV7-9 to TRBJ1-6; no reliable D call. V was trimmed by 2 bases and J by 0 bases, leaving 14 bases between them. The CDR3 loop spans 18 amino acids. Germline CDR1 is SEHNR and CDR2 is FQNEAQ (reference sequence). This CDR3 reads CASSLLDLVHSYNSPLHF. The CDR3 DNA reads TGTGCCAGCAGCTTACTCGATCTTGTACACTCCTATAATTCACCCCTCCACTTT.

This clone was observed a few times. The CDR3 sequence is CASRPDRGGIGELFF. In DNA, the CDR3 is TGTGCCAGCAGACCCGATCGGGGGGGCATCGGGGAGCTGTTTTTT. The J gene is TRBJ2-2, the V gene TRBV7-9; TRBD2 matches 8 bases. Trimming took 6 bases from V and 7 from J; bases not matched to a gene: 10. The CDR3 covers 15 residues. Germline V gene data show CDR1 as SEHNR and CDR2 as FQNEAQ (reference sequence).

This chain connects TRBV27 to TRBJ2-1, with 11 positions matching TRBD2. There are 15 residues in the CDR3. Germline assignment: CDR1 MNHEY and CDR2 SMNVEV (reference sequence). With 0 bases clipped from V and 6 bases from J, the junction kept 1 base outside the gene matches. The CDR3 region is CASSLSSGRANEQFF. CDR3 coding DNA: TGTGCCAGCAGTTTATCTAGCGGGAGGGCCAATGAGCAGTTCTTC.

The rearrangement links TRBV18 to TRBJ2-5; D gene unclear. The CDR3 totals 14 residues. CDR1 is KGHSH and CDR2 is LQKENI in the germline V gene. V was shortened by 2 bases and J by 4 bases, with 11 bases between the two germline ends. The CDR3 DNA reads as TGTGCCAGCTCACCAGGTGTGGGCAGAGAGACCCAGTACTTC. Amino acid sequence: CASSPGVGRETQYF. Full variable domain (outside the CDR3, taken from reference TRBV18 and TRBJ2-5): NAGVMQNPRHLVRRRGQEARLRCSPMKGHSHVYWYRQLPEEGLKFMVYLQKENIIDESGMPKERFSAEFPKEGPSILRIQQVVRGDSAAYFCASSPGVGRETQYFGPGTRLLVL.

CDR3 loop: CASSLNPTGLGNTEAFF. The CDR3 DNA is TGTGCCAGCAGCTTAAATCCGACAGGGTTAGGGAACACTGAAGCTTTCTTT. The genes are TRBV7-2 and TRBJ1-1; 7 bases are shared with TRBD1. V lost 2 bases and J lost 1; bases outside the gene matches: 10. The CDR3 has 17 residues. CDR1 SGHTA and CDR2 FQGNSA come from the germline V gene.